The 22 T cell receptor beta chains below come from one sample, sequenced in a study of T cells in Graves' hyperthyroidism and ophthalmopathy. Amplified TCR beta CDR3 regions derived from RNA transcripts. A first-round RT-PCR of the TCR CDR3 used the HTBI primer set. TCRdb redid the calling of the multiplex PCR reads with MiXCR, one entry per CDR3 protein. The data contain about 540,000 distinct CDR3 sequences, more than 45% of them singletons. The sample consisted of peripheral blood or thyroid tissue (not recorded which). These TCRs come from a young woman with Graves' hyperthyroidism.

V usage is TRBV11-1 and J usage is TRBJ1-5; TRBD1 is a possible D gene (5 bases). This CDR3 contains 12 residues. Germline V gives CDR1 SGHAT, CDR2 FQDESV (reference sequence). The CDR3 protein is CAAGGGVLAQHF. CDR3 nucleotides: TGTGCTGCAGGCGGGGGAGTGTTGGCCCAGCATTTT. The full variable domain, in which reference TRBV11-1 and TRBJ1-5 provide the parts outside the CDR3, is EAEVAQSPRYKITEKSQAVAFWCDPISGHATLYWYRQILGQGPELLVQFQDESVVDDSQLPKDRFSAERLKGVDSTLKIQPAELGDSAMYLCAAGGGVLAQHFGDGTRLSIL.

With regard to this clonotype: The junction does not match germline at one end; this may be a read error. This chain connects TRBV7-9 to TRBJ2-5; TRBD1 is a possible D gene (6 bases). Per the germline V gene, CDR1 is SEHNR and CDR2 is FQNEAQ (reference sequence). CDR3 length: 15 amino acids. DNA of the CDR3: TGCGCCAGCAGCCGCGGGCAGGGGTTTGGGGAGACCCAGTACTTC. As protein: CASSRGQGFGETQYF.

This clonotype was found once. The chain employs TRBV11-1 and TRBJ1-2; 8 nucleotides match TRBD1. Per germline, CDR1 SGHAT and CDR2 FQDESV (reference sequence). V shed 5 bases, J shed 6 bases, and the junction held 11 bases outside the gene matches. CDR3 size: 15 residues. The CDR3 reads CASSDGQGYSHGYTF. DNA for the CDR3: TGTGCCAGCAGCGACGGACAGGGTTATTCGCATGGCTACACCTTC.

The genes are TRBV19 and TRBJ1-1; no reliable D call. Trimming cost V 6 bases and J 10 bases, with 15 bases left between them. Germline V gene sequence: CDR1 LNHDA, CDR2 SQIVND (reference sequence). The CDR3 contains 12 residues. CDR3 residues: CASRDGTSAAFF. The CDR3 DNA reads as TGTGCCAGTAGAGACGGTACCTCGGCAGCTTTCTTT.

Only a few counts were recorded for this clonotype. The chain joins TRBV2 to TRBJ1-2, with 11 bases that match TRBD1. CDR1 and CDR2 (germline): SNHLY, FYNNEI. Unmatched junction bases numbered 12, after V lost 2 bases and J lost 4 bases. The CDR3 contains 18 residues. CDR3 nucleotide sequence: TGTGCCAGCAGTGAACCGAGTATCTGGACAGGGGGCCTCTATGGCTACACCTTC. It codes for CASSEPSIWTGGLYGYTF.

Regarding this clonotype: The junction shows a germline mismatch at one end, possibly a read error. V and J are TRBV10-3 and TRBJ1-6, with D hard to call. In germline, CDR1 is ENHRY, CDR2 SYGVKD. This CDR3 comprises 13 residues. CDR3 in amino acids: CASSYSTMSPLHF. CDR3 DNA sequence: TGTGCCAGCAGTTACTCCACGATGTCACCCCTCCACTTT.

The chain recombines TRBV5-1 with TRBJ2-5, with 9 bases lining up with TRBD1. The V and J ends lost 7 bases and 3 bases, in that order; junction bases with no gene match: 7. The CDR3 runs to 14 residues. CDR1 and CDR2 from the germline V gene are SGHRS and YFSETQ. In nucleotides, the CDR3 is TGCGCCAGCTCGAAGGGGACAGGGAAAGAGACCCAGTACTTC. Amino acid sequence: CASSKGTGKETQYF.

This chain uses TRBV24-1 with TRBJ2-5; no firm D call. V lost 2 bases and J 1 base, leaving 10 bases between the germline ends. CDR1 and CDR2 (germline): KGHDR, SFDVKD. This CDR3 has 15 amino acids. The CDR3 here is CATSDWEPRQETQYF. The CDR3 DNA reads TGTGCCACCAGTGATTGGGAACCGCGCCAAGAGACCCAGTACTTC.

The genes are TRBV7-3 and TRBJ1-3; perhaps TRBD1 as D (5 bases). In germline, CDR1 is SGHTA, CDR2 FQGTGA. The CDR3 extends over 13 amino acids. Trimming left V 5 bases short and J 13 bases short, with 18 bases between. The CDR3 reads CASSPTPQALIYF. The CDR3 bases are TGTGCCAGCAGCCCAACCCCACAGGCCCTAATATATTTT.

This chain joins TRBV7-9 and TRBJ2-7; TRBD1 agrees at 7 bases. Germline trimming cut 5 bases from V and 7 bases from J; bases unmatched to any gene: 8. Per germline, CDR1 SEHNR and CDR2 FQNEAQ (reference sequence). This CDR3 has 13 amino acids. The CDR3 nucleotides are TGTGCCAGCAGCATCCTACAGGGGTATGAGCAGTACTTC. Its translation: CASSILQGYEQYF.

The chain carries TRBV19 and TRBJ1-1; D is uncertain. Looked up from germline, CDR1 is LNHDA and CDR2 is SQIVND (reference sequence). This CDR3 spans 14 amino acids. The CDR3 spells CARAPPGKNTEAFF. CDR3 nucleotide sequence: TGTGCTAGAGCCCCTCCGGGGAAGAACACTGAAGCTTTCTTT.

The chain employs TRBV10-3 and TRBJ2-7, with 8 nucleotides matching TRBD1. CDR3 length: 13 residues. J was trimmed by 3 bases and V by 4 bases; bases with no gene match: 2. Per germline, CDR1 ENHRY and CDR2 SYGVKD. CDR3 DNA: TGTGCCATCAGTGTGACAGGGGACTACGAGCAGTACTTC. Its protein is CAISVTGDYEQYF.

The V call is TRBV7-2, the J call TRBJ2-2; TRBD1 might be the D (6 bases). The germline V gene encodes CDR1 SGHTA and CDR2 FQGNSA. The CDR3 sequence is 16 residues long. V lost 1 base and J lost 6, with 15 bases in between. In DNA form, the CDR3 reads TGTGCCAGCAGCTTAGAAAGGGGGACAAAAGCCGGGGAGCTGTTTTTT. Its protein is CASSLERGTKAGELFF.

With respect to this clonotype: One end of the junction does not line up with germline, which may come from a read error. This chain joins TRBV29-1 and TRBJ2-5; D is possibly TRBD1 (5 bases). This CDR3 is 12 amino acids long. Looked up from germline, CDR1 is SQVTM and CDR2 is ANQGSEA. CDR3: CSVEGATETQYF. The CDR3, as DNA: TGCAGCGTGGAAGGGGCCACAGAGACCCAGTACTTC.

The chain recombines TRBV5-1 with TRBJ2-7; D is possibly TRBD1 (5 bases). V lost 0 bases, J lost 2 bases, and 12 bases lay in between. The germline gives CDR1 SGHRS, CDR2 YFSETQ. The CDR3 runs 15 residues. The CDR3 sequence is CASSLVGAPTYEQYF. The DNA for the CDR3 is TGCGCCAGCAGCTTGGTTGGGGCTCCTACCTACGAGCAGTACTTC.

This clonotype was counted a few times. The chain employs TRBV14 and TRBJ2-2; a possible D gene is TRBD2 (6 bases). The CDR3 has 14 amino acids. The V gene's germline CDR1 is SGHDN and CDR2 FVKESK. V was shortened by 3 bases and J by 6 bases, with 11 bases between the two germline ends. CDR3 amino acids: CASSQGLGSGELFF. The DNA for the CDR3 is TGTGCCAGCAGCCAGGGACTGGGGTCCGGGGAGCTGTTTTTT.

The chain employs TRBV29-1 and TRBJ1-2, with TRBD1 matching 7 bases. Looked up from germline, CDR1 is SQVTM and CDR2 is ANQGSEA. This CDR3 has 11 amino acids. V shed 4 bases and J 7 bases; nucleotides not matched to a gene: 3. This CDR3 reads CSVVGGGGYTF. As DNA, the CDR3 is TGCAGCGTTGTAGGGGGCGGTGGCTACACCTTC.

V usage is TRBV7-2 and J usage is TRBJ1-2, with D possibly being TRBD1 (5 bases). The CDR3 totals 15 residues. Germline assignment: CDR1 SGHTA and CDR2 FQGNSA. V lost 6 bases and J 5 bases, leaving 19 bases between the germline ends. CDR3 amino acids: CASSRTRDPGYGYTF. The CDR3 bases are TGTGCCAGCAGTCGAACCCGGGACCCAGGGTATGGCTACACCTTC. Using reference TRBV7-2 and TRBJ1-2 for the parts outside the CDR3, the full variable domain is GAGVSQSPSNKVTEKGKDVELRCDPISGHTALYWYRQSLGQGLEFLIYFQGNSAPDKSGLPSDRFSAERTGGSVSTLTIQRTQQEDSAVYLCASSRTRDPGYGYTFGSGTRLTVV.

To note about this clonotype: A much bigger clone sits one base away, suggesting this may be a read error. The CDR3 protein is CATTPGSGGELFF. In DNA form, the CDR3 reads TGTGCCACCACCCCGGGTTCGGGCGGGGAGCTGTTTTTT. The V call is TRBV24-1, the J call TRBJ2-2, with D unresolved. CDR1 and CDR2 (germline): KGHDR, SFDVKD. The CDR3 totals 13 residues. V was shortened by 8 bases and J by 7 bases, with 13 bases between the two germline ends.

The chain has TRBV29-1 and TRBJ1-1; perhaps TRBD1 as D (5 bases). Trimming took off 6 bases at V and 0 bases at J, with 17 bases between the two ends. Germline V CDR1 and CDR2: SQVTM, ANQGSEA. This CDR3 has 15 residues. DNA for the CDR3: TGCAGCGTCGAGGGACGGCTGGCTTTGAACACTGAAGCTTTCTTT. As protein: CSVEGRLALNTEAFF.

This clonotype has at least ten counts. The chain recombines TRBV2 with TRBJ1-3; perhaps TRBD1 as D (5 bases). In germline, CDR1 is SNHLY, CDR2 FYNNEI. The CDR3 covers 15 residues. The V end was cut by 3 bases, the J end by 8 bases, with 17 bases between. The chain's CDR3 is CASSDPRGLVHTIYF. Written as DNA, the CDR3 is TGTGCCAGCAGTGACCCCCGGGGCCTCGTCCACACCATATATTTT.

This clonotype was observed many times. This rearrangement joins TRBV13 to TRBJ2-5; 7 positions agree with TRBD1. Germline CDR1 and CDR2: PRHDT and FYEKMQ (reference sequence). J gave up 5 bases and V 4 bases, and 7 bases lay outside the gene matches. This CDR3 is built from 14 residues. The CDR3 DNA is TGTGCCAGCAGCTCGGAACAGGGGATGGAGACCCAGTACTTC. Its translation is CASSSEQGMETQYF. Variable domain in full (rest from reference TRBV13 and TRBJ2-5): AAGVIQSPRHLIKEKRETATLKCYPIPRHDTVYWYQQGPGQDPQFLISFYEKMQSDKGSIPDRFSAQQFSDYHSELNMSSLELGDSALYFCASSSEQGMETQYFGPGTRLLVL.